What follows is one T cell receptor (beta chain) and its context. Antigen: not known. This entry is derived from a study of human T cells and chemical hapten exposure. At the level of the study: Per-sample TCR yield variation was attributed mainly to small pooled library volume differences.

General study results and limits: Among TCRs, those above 1 in 1000 frequency were unaffected by DPC sensitization.

Time point reported: healthy volunteer bleed at 6 weeks. Someone pulled total RNA out of unfractionated whole blood. Per the germline V gene, CDR1 is SGHRS and CDR2 is YFSETQ. The V segment lost 0 bases and the J segment 0 bases; nucleotides outside the gene matches: 7. This CDR3 comprises 17 residues. Attachment of unique molecular identifiers to individual cDNA molecules was performed in the library. Under the authors' procedure: Samples held a median of roughly 100,000 TCRs, range 23,224–690,600. TCRdb used MiXCR to reprocess the RACE reads, holding one entry per CDR3 protein. The V and J calls were not made by the authors but by TCRdb's processing. The repertoire consists of roughly 80,000 distinct CDR3 sequences, with 7% to 9.5% occurring once and the leading ten covering around 1.7%.

What was sequenced was whole blood. The sequence derives from a female donor in good health. Some clones in this sample may be carry-over from other donors' samples. The genes are TRBV5-1 and TRBJ2-3, with 7 bases lining up with TRBD2. CDR3 loop: CASSLEASGTSTDTQYF. The CDR3 coding sequence is TGCGCCAGCAGCTTGGAGGCTAGCGGAACTAGCACAGATACGCAGTATTTT.